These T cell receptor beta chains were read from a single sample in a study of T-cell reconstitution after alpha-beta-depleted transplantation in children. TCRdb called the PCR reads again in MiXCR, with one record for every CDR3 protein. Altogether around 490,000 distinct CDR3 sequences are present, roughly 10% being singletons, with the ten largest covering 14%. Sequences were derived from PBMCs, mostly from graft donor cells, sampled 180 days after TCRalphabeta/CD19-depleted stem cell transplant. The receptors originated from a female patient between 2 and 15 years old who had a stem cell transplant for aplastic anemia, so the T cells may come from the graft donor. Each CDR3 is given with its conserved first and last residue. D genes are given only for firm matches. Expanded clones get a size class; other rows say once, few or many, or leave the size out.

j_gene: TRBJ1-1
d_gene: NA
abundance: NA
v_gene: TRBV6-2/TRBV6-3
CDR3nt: TGTGCCAGCAGTAATAACCGACTGAACACTGAAGCTTTCTTT
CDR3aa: CASSNNRLNTEAFF

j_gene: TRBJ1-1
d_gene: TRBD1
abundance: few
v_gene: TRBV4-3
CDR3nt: TGCGCCAGCAGCCAAGAACTGACAGGGAAGGCTTTCTTT
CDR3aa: CASSQELTGKAFF

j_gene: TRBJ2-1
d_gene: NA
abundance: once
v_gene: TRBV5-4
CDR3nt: TGTGCCAGCAGCTTGATGGCGGCTACGGTACACTATGAGCAGTTCTTC
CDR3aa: CASSLMAATVHYEQFF

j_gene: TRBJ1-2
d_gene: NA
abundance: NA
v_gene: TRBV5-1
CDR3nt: TGCGCCAGCAGCTGGTTCGGGGGACAAGCTAACTATGGCTACACCTTC
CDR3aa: CASSWFGGQANYGYTF

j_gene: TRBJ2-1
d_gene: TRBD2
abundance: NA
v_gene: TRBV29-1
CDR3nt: TGCAGCGTTGCCCGATCCGACGGGGAGGGGTCTAAATACAATGAGCAGTTCTTC
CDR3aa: CSVARSDGEGSKYNEQFF

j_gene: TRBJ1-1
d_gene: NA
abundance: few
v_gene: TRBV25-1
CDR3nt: TGTGCCAGCAGTGAGGGCAGCGTGCAGGGCCCTGAAGCTTTCTTT
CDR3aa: CASSEGSVQGPEAFF

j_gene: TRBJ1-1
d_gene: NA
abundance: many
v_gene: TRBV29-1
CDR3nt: TGCAGCGTTGCCCCGCTGAGCACGACAGGGAACACTGAAGCTTTCTTT
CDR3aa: CSVAPLSTTGNTEAFF

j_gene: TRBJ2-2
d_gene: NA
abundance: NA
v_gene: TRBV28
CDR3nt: TGTGCCGCCCGTACGAACACCGGGGAGCTGTTTTTT
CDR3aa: CAARTNTGELFF

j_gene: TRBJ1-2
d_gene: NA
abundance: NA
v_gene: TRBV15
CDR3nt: TGTGCCACCAGCAGAGATCGGGACAACTATGGCTACACCTTC
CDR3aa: CATSRDRDNYGYTF

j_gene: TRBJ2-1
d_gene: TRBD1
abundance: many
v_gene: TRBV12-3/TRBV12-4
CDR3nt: TGTGCCAGCACCCCAGGACAGGGACGCTACAATGAGCAGTTCTTC
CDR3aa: CASTPGQGRYNEQFF

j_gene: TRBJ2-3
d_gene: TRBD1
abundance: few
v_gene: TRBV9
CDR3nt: TGTGCCAGCAGCCAAGTACCGTCGACAGGGAGTACAGATACGCAGTATTTT
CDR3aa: CASSQVPSTGSTDTQYF

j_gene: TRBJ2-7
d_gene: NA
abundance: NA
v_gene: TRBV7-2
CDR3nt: TGTGCCAGCAGCTTTCCCTATTATTCTTCCGAGCAGTACTTC
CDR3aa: CASSFPYYSSEQYF

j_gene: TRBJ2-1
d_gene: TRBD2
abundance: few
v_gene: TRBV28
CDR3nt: TGTGCCAGCAGGCGGACTAGCTCGAATGAGCAGTTCTTC
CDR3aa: CASRRTSSNEQFF

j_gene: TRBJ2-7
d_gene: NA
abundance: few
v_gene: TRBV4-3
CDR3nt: TGCGCCAGCAGCCAAGAAAGGGGGGTAGCGTCGCCCAATCTCTACGAGCAGTACTTC
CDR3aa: CASSQERGVASPNLYEQYF

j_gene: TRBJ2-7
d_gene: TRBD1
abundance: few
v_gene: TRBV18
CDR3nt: TGTGCCAGCTCGCTGACGGGACAGGGAACGAGTGAGCAGTACTTC
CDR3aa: CASSLTGQGTSEQYF

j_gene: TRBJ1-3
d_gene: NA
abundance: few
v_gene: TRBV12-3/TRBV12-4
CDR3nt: TGTGCCAGCAGTCCGCGACAGCTCTTCGGAAACACCATATATTTT
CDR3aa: CASSPRQLFGNTIYF

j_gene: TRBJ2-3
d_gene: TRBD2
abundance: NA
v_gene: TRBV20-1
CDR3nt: TGCAGTGCGTCGGGACTAGCGGGAAACACAGATACGCAGTATTTT
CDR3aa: CSASGLAGNTDTQYF

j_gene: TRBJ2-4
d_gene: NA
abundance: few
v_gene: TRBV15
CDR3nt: TGTGCCACCAGCAGAGTACAGGAAAACATTCAGTACTTC
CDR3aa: CATSRVQENIQYF

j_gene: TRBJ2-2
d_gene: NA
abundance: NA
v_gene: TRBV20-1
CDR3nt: TGCAGTGCTGTTGGGTCCCCAGTCGGGGAGCTGTTTTTT
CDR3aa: CSAVGSPVGELFF

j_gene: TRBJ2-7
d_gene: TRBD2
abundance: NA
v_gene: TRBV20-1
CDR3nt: TGCAGTGCTAGAGTTGGGACTAGGTCCTACGAGCAGTACTTC
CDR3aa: CSARVGTRSYEQYF

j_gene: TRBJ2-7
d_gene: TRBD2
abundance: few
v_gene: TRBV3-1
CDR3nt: TGTGCCAGCAGCCTCCGGGGAGGGCCACTCTACGAGCAGTACTTC
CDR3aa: CASSLRGGPLYEQYF

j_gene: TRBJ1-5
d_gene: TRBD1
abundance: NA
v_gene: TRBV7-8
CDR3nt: TGTGCCAGCAGCATCTACGGACAGGGAAGTCAGCCCCAGCATTTT
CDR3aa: CASSIYGQGSQPQHF